This TCR beta chain came from a study of identical twins. The table lists this clonotype with a few counts. The CDR3 contains 15 residues. Trimming removed 2 bases from V and 4 bases from J, with 15 bases in between. The V gene's germline CDR1 is SGHRS and CDR2 YFSETQ. TCRdb processed the 5' RACE reads anew with MiXCR; each CDR3 protein has one entry. This table holds under 250,000 distinct CDR3 sequences, around 8.1% found once. The sample was also linked to a second study, of yellow fever vaccine responses in identical twins.

V gene TRBV5-1 combines with J gene TRBJ2-5, with D perhaps TRBD2 (7 bases). The specimen sequenced was memory (CD45RO+) T cells sorted from blood. This receptor was identified in a woman aged 18-35 years in good health. CDR3 DNA sequence: TGCGCCAGCAGCTTATGGGGGGGGGCCGGAGAGACCCAGTACTTC. Its translation: CASSLWGGAGETQYF.